This TCR beta chain was recorded in a study of blood T cells in healthy people across ages. On this clonotype: The antigen is undetermined.

A second PCR of roughly 7 to 11 cycles used a sample-barcoded 5' primer and a J-beta primer mix. Each TCR beta cDNA got a 12-nucleotide random molecular identifier. Each sample provided no less than 2.5 million CDR3-containing paired-end reads. Via MiXCR, TCRdb re-called the 5' RACE reads, giving one row per CDR3 protein. In the table there are more than 1 million distinct CDR3 sequences, 40% to 50% of which are singletons. Study-wide findings and caveats: PBMC samples, being unsorted, prevented any conclusive comparison of naive and antigen-experienced cells.

Sequenced: blood. This TCR came from an older woman in good health.

CDR3 in DNA: TGCGCCAGCAGCTTGGGGGGGACCTTGCGGAATGAGCAGTTCTTC. Amino acids: CASSLGGTLRNEQFF. The chain uses TRBV5-1 and TRBJ2-1; D possibly matches TRBD1 or TRBD2 (5 bases each). Deletions cut 0 bases from V and 7 bases from J, with 14 bases between. Germline loops: CDR1 SGHRS, CDR2 YFSETQ. This CDR3 is built from 15 residues.